These 24 T cell receptor beta chains came from one sample sequenced in a study of Graves' ophthalmopathy and Graves' hyperthyroidism. Amplification from RNA transcripts yielded the TCR beta CDR3 regions. First-round RT-PCR used HTBI primers; second-round multiplex PCR followed. TCRdb fed the multiplex PCR reads into MiXCR, producing one record per CDR3 protein. The profile shows around 1,200,000 distinct CDR3 sequences, roughly 35% of them singletons. Sample: peripheral blood or thyroid tissue (not recorded which). These receptors were taken from an adult man with Graves' hyperthyroidism.

The chain recombines TRBV9 with TRBJ1-5; D not certain. Between the trimmed V and J ends, which lost 5 bases and 0 bases, there was a span of 12 bases. CDR1 is SGDLS, CDR2 YYNGEE, per germline. The CDR3 spans 15 residues. For the CDR3, the DNA is TGTGCCAGCAGTTTTCTTGGCACTAGCAATCAGCCCCAGCATTTT. Amino acid sequence: CASSFLGTSNQPQHF.

The chain joins TRBV20-1 to TRBJ2-3, with 7 nucleotides matching TRBD1. Per germline, CDR1 DFQATT and CDR2 SNEGSKA (reference sequence). This CDR3 region has 16 residues. The junction had 8 bases not matched to a gene; V was cut back by 0 bases and J by 2 bases. CDR3 coding DNA: TGCAGTGCTAGAGAGTTAGGACAGGCCGTCACAGATACGCAGTATTTT. It is translated as CSARELGQAVTDTQYF.

This chain links TRBV20-1 with TRBJ2-2; 8 positions agree with TRBD1. CDR1 is DFQATT, CDR2 SNEGSKA, per germline (reference sequence). The CDR3 covers 15 residues. V shed 4 bases and J 1 base; nucleotides not matched to a gene: 5. CDR3 sequence reads: CSANPGTGNTGELFF. The CDR3 DNA reads as TGCAGTGCTAATCCCGGGACAGGGAACACCGGGGAGCTGTTTTTT.

The chain carries TRBV7-8 and TRBJ2-7, with TRBD1 as a possible D gene (8 bases). Trimming stripped 5 bases from V and 6 bases from J, with 23 bases between. The CDR3 is 16 amino acids. Germline V CDR1 and CDR2: SGHVS, FQNEAQ. The CDR3 spells CASSLTGGEGVGEQYF. In DNA, the CDR3 is TGTGCCAGCAGCCTAACAGGGGGGGAGGGAGTGGGCGAGCAGTACTTC.

The table lists this clonotype with a few counts. The genes are TRBV6-6 and TRBJ1-1, with 7 bases identical to TRBD1. The V gene end was trimmed by 7 bases and the J gene end by 3 bases; junction bases not matched to a gene: 8. The CDR3 runs to 14 residues. CDR1 is MNHNY and CDR2 is SVGAGI in the germline V gene (reference sequence). CDR3 protein: CASTLQGSYTEAFF. The CDR3 region has the DNA TGTGCCAGCACCCTACAGGGGTCCTACACTGAAGCTTTCTTT.

About this clonotype itself: This may be a read error, as it is one base from a much larger clone. The chain carries TRBV11-2 and TRBJ1-2; D might be TRBD1 (6 bases). The V end lost 2 bases, the J end lost 8 bases, and 18 bases lay between the germline ends. The CDR3 length is 15 residues. Germline CDR1 is SGHAT and CDR2 is FQNNGV. The CDR3 sequence: CASSLTPGHYDGYTF. CDR3 nucleotides: TGTGCCAGCAGCTTAACCCCGGGACACTATGACGGCTACACCTTC.

This clonotype was seen only a few times. The chain employs TRBV24-1 and TRBJ2-3, with 9 nucleotides matching TRBD2. Trimming removed 6 bases from V and 3 bases from J; junction bases left unmatched: 3. Per germline, CDR1 KGHDR and CDR2 SFDVKD. CDR3 length: 14 residues. This CDR3 is CATSSGRPTDTQYF. The CDR3 coding sequence is TGTGCCACCAGTAGCGGGAGGCCAACAGATACGCAGTATTTT.

This clonotype has at least ten counts. V usage is TRBV7-9 and J usage is TRBJ2-7; the D call may be TRBD1 or TRBD2 (9 bases each). The CDR3 runs to 16 residues. V lost 5 bases to trimming and J lost 4 bases, with 21 bases between them. Germline V gives CDR1 SEHNR, CDR2 FQNEAQ (reference sequence). CDR3 sequence (DNA): TGTGCCAGCAGCCCGCGGGGGGGACAGGGTAAATACGAGCAGTACTTC. The encoded protein is CASSPRGGQGKYEQYF.

This clonotype was counted at least ten times. The V and J genes are TRBV5-1 and TRBJ2-7; D might be TRBD1 (6 bases). CDR3 length equals 15 residues. V was clipped by 1 base and J by 2 bases, with 13 bases between them. Per the germline V gene, CDR1 is SGHRS and CDR2 is YFSETQ. CDR3 coding DNA: TGCGCCAGCAGCTTGAATTTGGGACATACCTACGAGCAGTACTTC. This codes for CASSLNLGHTYEQYF. Complete variable domain (other parts from reference TRBV5-1 and TRBJ2-7): KAGVTQTPRYLIKTRGQQVTLSCSPISGHRSVSWYQQTPGQGLQFLFEYFSETQRNKGNFPGRFSGRQFSNSRSEMNVSTLELGDSALYLCASSLNLGHTYEQYFGPGTRLTVT.

Only a few counts were recorded for this clonotype. This chain connects TRBV7-9 to TRBJ2-5; 8 positions match TRBD1. CDR3 length: 14 residues. Germline V gene lookup returns CDR1 SEHNR and CDR2 FQNEAQ (reference sequence). The junction had 9 bases not matched to a gene; V was cut back by 5 bases and J by 7 bases. CDR3 DNA: TGTGCCAGCAGCGTGGACAGGGCCGAAGGGACCCAGTACTTC. This sequence encodes CASSVDRAEGTQYF.

The chain has TRBV29-1 and TRBJ1-1; 9 bases fit TRBD1. The length of the CDR3 is 13 residues. CDR1 and CDR2 from the germline V gene are SQVTM and ANQGSEA. The V segment lost 6 bases and the J segment 5 bases; nucleotides outside the gene matches: 7. The CDR3 sequence: CSVVLDRGTEAFF. Written as DNA, the CDR3 is TGCAGCGTCGTATTGGACAGGGGAACTGAAGCTTTCTTT.

This clonotype was counted many times. This chain links TRBV7-8 with TRBJ1-5, with TRBD1 as a possible D gene (5 bases). Trimming left V 2 bases short and J 0 bases short, with 11 bases between. The germline V gene encodes CDR1 SGHVS and CDR2 FQNEAQ. CDR3 size: 16 residues. As DNA, the CDR3 is TGTGCCAGCAGCTTAAGGGGACGGTATAGCAATCAGCCCCAGCATTTT. Translating gives CASSLRGRYSNQPQHF.

This clonotype was found many times. Here the CDR3 reads CSAVDRESSLYGYTF. CDR3 bases: TGCAGTGCCGTAGACAGGGAGTCTTCCCTTTATGGCTACACCTTC. V gene TRBV20-1 combines with J gene TRBJ1-2, with 7 positions matching TRBD1. V was pared by 6 bases and J by 5 bases, with 15 bases of the junction left unmatched. The CDR3 has 15 amino acids. Per the germline V gene, CDR1 is DFQATT and CDR2 is SNEGSKA (reference sequence).

This clonotype was detected many times. The chain joins TRBV29-1 to TRBJ2-2; D is unclear. The CDR3 consists of 10 residues. The V gene's germline CDR1 is SQVTM and CDR2 ANQGSEA. For the CDR3, the DNA is TGCGGCGCTGGAACCGGGGAGCTGTTTTTT. Amino acid sequence: CGAGTGELFF.

V is TRBV2 and J is TRBJ2-7; TRBD2 aligns across 9 bases. Germline V CDR1 and CDR2: SNHLY, FYNNEI. This CDR3 comprises 17 residues. The V segment lost 4 bases and the J segment 9 bases; nucleotides outside the gene matches: 19. CDR3 bases: TGTGCCAGCAGTGCCGGGACTAGCACTCCCTCCCCCGATACGCAGTACTTC. Amino acid sequence: CASSAGTSTPSPDTQYF.

The chain joins TRBV15 to TRBJ2-6, with D possibly being TRBD2 (6 bases). Deletions cut 0 bases from V and 2 bases from J, with 14 bases between. CDR1 and CDR2 (germline): LNHNV, YYDKDF (reference sequence). The CDR3 is 18 amino acids. The CDR3 coding sequence is TGTGCCACCAGCAGAGACGGGGGATCAAGGGCTGGGGCCAACGTCCTGACTTTC. Amino acid sequence: CATSRDGGSRAGANVLTF. The entire variable domain, with the rest obtained from reference TRBV15 and TRBJ2-6, is as follows: DAMVIQNPRYQVTQFGKPVTLSCSQTLNHNVMYWYQQKSSQAPKLLFHYYDKDFNNEADTPDNFQSRRPNTSFCFLDIRSPGLGDTAMYLCATSRDGGSRAGANVLTFGAGSRLTVL.

The chain carries TRBV29-1 and TRBJ1-1, with D unresolved. V was shortened by 8 bases and J by 4 bases, with 14 bases between the two germline ends. Germline assignment: CDR1 SQVTM and CDR2 ANQGSEA. CDR3 length: 12 amino acids. The DNA of the CDR3 is TGCAGCTTCAGGACCTCCAGCACTGAAGCTTTCTTT. Translated: CSFRTSSTEAFF. The complete variable domain, with remaining parts taken from reference TRBV29-1 and TRBJ1-1, reads SAVISQKPSRDICQRGTSLTIQCQVDSQVTMMFWYRQQPGQSLTLIATANQGSEATYESGFVIDKFPISRPNLTFSTLTVSNMSPEDSSIYLCSFRTSSTEAFFGQGTRLTVV.

The chain joins TRBV29-1 to TRBJ1-3; D might be TRBD1 (6 bases). V lost 8 bases and J 0 bases, leaving 17 bases between the germline ends. Germline CDR1 reads SQVTM; CDR2 reads ANQGSEA. This CDR3 is 15 amino acids long. CDR3 bases: TGCAGCAGTTCCAAACAGGGATTCTCTGGAAACACCATATATTTT. Translating it yields CSSSKQGFSGNTIYF.

This chain connects TRBV7-9 to TRBJ1-1; no reliable D call. Trimming pared 5 bases from V and 5 bases from J, leaving 12 bases between. This CDR3 is built from 13 residues. Germline V gene lookup returns CDR1 SEHNR and CDR2 FQNEAQ (reference sequence). This CDR3 reads CASSPLFETEAFF. The DNA for the CDR3 is TGTGCCAGCAGCCCCCTGTTTGAGACTGAAGCTTTCTTT.

The table lists this clonotype with a few counts. V is TRBV15 and J is TRBJ1-6; tentatively, D is TRBD1 (6 bases). Trimming removed 5 bases from V and 7 bases from J, with 12 bases in between. From germline, CDR1 is LNHNV and CDR2 YYDKDF (reference sequence). The CDR3 contains 14 residues. CDR3 DNA sequence: TGTGCCACCAGCGGGGACATCAAGAATTCACCCCTCCACTTT. Translating gives CATSGDIKNSPLHF.

This clonotype was seen many times. The J gene is TRBJ1-5, the V gene TRBV5-1; a weak D match, TRBD1 (6 bases). The CDR3 runs to 15 residues. Germline values: CDR1 SGHRS, CDR2 YFSETQ. The V gene lost 0 bases and the J gene lost 4 bases, with 11 bases spanning the gap. The CDR3 region is CASSLAGQTNQPQHF. The DNA for the CDR3 is TGCGCCAGCAGCTTGGCGGGACAAACAAATCAGCCCCAGCATTTT.

This sequence joins TRBV29-1 and TRBJ1-2, with D unclear. Germline loops: CDR1 SQVTM, CDR2 ANQGSEA. The germline V and J ends were trimmed by 6 bases and 5 bases, with 13 bases remaining between them. The CDR3 runs 12 residues. DNA of the CDR3: TGCAGCGTAGGCTTGGTGGGATATGGCTACACCTTC. As protein: CSVGLVGYGYTF.

A word on this clonotype: This may arise from a read error, as a much more abundant clone is one base away. The V and J genes are TRBV5-1 and TRBJ2-2, with D possibly matching TRBD1 (6 bases). Germline CDR1 and CDR2: SGHRS and YFSETQ. Between the trimmed V and J ends, which lost 2 bases and 0 bases, there was a span of 8 bases. This CDR3 comprises 15 residues. The CDR3 reads CASSFQGTNTGELFF. The DNA of the CDR3 is TGCGCCAGCAGCTTCCAGGGGACGAACACCGGGGAGCTGTTTTTT.

This clonotype came up many times. The V gene is TRBV20-1, the J gene TRBJ1-1; TRBD1 might be the D (5 bases). Germline V gene lookup returns CDR1 DFQATT and CDR2 SNEGSKA (reference sequence). The CDR3 contains 12 residues. The germline V and J ends were trimmed by 6 bases and 4 bases, with 12 bases remaining between them. This chain's CDR3 is CSAKWGSTEAFF. CDR3 nucleotide sequence: TGCAGTGCAAAGTGGGGGAGCACTGAAGCTTTCTTT.